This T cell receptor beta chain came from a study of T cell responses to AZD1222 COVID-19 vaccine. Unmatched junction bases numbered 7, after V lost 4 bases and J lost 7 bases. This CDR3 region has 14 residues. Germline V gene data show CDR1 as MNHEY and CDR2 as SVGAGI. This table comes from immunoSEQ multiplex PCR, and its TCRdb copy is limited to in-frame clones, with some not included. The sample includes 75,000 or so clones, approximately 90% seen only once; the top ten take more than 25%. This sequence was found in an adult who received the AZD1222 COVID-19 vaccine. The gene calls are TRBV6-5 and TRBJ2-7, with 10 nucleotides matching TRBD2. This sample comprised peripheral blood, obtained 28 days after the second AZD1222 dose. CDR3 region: CASSSGTSVGEQYF. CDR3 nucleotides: TGTGCCAGCAGTTCCGGGACTAGCGTAGGAGAGCAGTACTTC.